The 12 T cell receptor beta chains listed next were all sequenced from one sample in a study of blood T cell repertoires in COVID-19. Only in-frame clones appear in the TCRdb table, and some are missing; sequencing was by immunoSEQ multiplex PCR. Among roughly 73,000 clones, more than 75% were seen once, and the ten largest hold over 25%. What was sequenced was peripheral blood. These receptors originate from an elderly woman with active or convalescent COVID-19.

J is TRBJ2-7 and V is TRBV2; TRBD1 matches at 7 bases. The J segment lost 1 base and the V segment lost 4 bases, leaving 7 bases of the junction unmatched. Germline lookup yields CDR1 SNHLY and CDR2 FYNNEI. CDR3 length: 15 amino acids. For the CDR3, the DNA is TGTGCCAGCAGTGTTGGTCAGGGGGAATCCTACGAGCAGTACTTC. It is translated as CASSVGQGESYEQYF. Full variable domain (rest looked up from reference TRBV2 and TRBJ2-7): EPEVTQTPSHQVTQMGQEVILRCVPISNHLYFYWYRQILGQKVEFLVSFYNNEISEKSEIFDDQFSVERPDGSNFTLKIRSTKLEDSAMYFCASSVGQGESYEQYFGPGTRLTVT.

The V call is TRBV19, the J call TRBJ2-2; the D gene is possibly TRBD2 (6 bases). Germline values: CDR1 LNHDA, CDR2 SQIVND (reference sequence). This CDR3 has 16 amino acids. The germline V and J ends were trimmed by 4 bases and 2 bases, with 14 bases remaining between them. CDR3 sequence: CASSRRLGGNTGELFF. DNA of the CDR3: TGTGCCAGTAGTAGAAGACTCGGGGGAAACACCGGGGAGCTGTTTTTT.

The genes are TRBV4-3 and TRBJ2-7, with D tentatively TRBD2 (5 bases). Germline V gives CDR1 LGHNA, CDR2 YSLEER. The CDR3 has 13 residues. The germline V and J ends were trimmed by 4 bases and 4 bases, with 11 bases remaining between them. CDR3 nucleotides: TGCGCCAGCAGCCGAGGACGGGATTACGAGCAGTACTTC. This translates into CASSRGRDYEQYF.

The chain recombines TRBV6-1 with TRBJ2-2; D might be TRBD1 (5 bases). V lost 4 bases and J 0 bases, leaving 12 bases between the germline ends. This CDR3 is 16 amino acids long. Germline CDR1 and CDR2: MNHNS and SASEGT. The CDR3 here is CASSGSGLANTGELFF. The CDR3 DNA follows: TGTGCCAGCAGTGGTTCAGGGTTAGCGAACACCGGGGAGCTGTTTTTT.

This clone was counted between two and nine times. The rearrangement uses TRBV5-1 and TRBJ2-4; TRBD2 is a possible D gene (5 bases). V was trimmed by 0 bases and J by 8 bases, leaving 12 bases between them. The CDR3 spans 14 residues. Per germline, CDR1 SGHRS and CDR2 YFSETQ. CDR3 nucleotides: TGCGCCAGCAGCTTGGGCGCTAGCTATGACATTCAGTACTTC. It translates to CASSLGASYDIQYF.

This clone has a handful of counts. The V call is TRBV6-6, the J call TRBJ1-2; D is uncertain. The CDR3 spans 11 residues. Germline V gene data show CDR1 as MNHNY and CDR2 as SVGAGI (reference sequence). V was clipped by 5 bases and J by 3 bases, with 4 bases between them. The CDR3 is CASSTYYGYTF. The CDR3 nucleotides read TGTGCCAGCAGTACATACTATGGCTACACCTTC.

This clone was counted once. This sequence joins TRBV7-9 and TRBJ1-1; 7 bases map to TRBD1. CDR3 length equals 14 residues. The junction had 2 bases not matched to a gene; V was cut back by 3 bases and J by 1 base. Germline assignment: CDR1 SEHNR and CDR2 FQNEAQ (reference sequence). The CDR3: CASSFNRGNTEAFF. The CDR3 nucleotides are TGTGCCAGCAGCTTCAACAGGGGGAACACTGAAGCTTTCTTT. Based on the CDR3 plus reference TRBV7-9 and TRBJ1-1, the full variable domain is DTGVSQNPRHKITKRGQNVTFRCDPISEHNRLYWYRQTLGQGPEFLTYFQNEAQLEKSRLLSDRFSAERPKGSFSTLEIQRTEQGDSAMYLCASSFNRGNTEAFFGQGTRLTVV.

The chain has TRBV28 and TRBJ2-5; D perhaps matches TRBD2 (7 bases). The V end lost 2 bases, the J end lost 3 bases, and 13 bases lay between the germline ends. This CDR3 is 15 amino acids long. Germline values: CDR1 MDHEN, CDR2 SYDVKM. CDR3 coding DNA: TGTGCCAGCAGTTTAGCGGGGGCCTCCAAAGAGACCCAGTACTTC. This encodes CASSLAGASKETQYF.

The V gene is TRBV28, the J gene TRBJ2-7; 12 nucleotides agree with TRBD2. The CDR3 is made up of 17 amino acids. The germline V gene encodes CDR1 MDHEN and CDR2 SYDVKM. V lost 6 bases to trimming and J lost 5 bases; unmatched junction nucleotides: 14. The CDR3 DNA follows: TGTGCCAGCAGGCCGGCTAGCGGGGGGGCCGTACGCGACGAGCAGTACTTC. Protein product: CASRPASGGAVRDEQYF. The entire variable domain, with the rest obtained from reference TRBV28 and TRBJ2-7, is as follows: DVKVTQSSRYLVKRTGEKVFLECVQDMDHENMFWYRQDPGLGLRLIYFSYDVKMKEKGDIPEGYSVSREKKERFSLILESASTNQTSMYLCASRPASGGAVRDEQYFGPGTRLTVT.

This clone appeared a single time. This CDR3 is CATSGSYRETQYF. The CDR3 bases are TGTGCCACCTCGGGATCTTATAGAGAGACCCAGTACTTC. V gene TRBV7-2 combines with J gene TRBJ2-5, with D possibly being TRBD2 (5 bases). The length of the CDR3 is 13 residues. CDR1 and CDR2 from the germline V gene are SGHTA and FQGNSA. The V gene lost 10 bases and the J gene lost 4 bases, with 16 bases spanning the gap.

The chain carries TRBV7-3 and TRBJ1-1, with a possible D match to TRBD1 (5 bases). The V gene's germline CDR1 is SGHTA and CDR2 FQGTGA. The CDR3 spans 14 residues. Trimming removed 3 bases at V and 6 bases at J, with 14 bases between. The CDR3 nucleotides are TGTGCCAGCAGCTTCGCAGGGCCCACGTCTGAAGCTTTCTTT. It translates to CASSFAGPTSEAFF. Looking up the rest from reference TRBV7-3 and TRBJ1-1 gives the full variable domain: GAGVSQTPSNKVTEKGKYVELRCDPISGHTALYWYRQSLGQGPEFLIYFQGTGAADDSGLPNDRFFAVRPEGSVSTLKIQRTERGDSAVYLCASSFAGPTSEAFFGQGTRLTVV.

The CDR3 nucleotides are TGTGCCAGCAGCTTAGTCCCAAGGACAGGGGGCTGGGAGACCCAGTACTTC. Amino acid sequence: CASSLVPRTGGWETQYF. The J gene is TRBJ2-5, the V gene TRBV7-6; 11 bases map to TRBD1. The CDR3 is 17 amino acids. V lost 1 base, J lost 5 bases, and 9 bases stayed unmatched. In germline, CDR1 is SGHVS, CDR2 FNYEAQ.